What follows are 4 T cell receptor beta chains derived from one specimen sequenced in a study of blood T cell repertoires in COVID-19 (dated by TCRdb to the early 2020s). Libraries were constructed by the immunoSEQ multiplex PCR assay. This is the immuneACCESS table as TCRdb keeps it, with only in-frame sequences that have V and J called. A part of the clones is gone; compared with another copy, unresolved V genes explain less than half, and the rest is unexplained. This sample is represented by about 36,000 clones; more than 60% of them were singletons. The ten largest account for less than 2.5% of the sample. Sequencing input: peripheral blood. The source is a man in his sixties with active COVID-19.

This clone has a handful of counts. The CDR3 region is CASMGQGFAGELFF. The DNA for the CDR3 is TGTGCCAGCATGGGACAGGGTTTTGCCGGGGAGCTGTTTTTT. This rearrangement joins TRBV2 to TRBJ2-2; 9 bases align to TRBD1. Germline V CDR1 and CDR2: SNHLY, FYNNEI. V shed 7 bases and J 6 bases; nucleotides not matched to a gene: 6. The CDR3 is made up of 14 amino acids.

The V call is TRBV7-2, the J call TRBJ1-3, with 10 bases fitting TRBD1. From germline, CDR1 is SGHTA and CDR2 FQGNSA. V lost 3 bases to trimming and J lost 4 bases; unmatched junction nucleotides: 9. The CDR3 loop spans 17 amino acids. DNA of the CDR3: TGTGCCAGCAGCTTTCGGCACGGGACAGGGGAGGGAAACACCATATATTTT. This gives the protein CASSFRHGTGEGNTIYF.

This CDR3 is CASRRGGQGSTGANVLTF. As DNA, the CDR3 is TGTGCCAGCCGAAGGGGGGGACAGGGGTCTACCGGGGCCAACGTCCTGACTTTC. The genes are TRBV19 and TRBJ2-6; 10 bases are a match to TRBD1. J was trimmed by 4 bases and V by 9 bases; bases with no gene match: 15. In germline, CDR1 is LNHDA, CDR2 SQIVND (reference sequence). CDR3 length equals 18 residues.

CDR3 nucleotides: TGTGCCAGCAGTGAGTGGACTAGCGTCAATGAGCAGTTCTTC. Residues: CASSEWTSVNEQFF. J is TRBJ2-1 and V is TRBV2; 9 nucleotides agree with TRBD2. CDR1 is SNHLY, CDR2 FYNNEI, per germline. J lost 6 bases, V lost 3 bases, and 3 bases had no gene match. The CDR3 runs to 14 residues.